The TCR beta chain described here comes from a study of PD-1 blockade in classical Hodgkin lymphoma. Whole-study results and caveats: Although disease activity or prior therapy may be involved, causes of the repertoire differences remain undefined.

With respect to this clone: As yet, its antigen is unknown.

Per the germline V gene, CDR1 is ENHRY and CDR2 is SYGVKD. After removal of 4 bases from V and 0 bases from J, the junction contained 7 bases not matched to a gene. The length of the CDR3 is 16 residues. Time point here: cycle 4 day 1 (C4D1), after six to seven weeks of nivolumab. Exposure to brentuximab vedotin varied, and each patient had relapsed following autologous stem cell transplantation. This table comes from immunoSEQ multiplex PCR, and its TCRdb copy is limited to in-frame clones, with some not included. The profile shows about 90,000 clones, just over 90% of them singletons. The rearrangement uses TRBV10-3 and TRBJ2-3; TRBD2 aligns across 7 bases. The sequence derives from a human donor with classical Hodgkin lymphoma. Sequences were derived from peripheral blood mononuclear cells (PBMCs), sampled before the fourth cycle of nivolumab. In DNA form, the CDR3 reads TGTGCCATCAGTGCCTCGAGGCGGGGGAGCACAGATACGCAGTATTTT. Translated, it gives CAISASRRGSTDTQYF.